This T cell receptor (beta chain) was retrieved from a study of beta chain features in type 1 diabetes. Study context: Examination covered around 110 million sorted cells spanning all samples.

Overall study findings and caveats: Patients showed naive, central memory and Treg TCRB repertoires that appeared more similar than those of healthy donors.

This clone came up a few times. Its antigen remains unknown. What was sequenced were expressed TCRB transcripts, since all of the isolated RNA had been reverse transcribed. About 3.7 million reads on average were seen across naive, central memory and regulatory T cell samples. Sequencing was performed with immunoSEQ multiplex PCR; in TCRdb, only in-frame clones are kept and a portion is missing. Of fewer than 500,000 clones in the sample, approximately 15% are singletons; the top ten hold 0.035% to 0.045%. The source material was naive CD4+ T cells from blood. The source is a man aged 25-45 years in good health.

In DNA form, the CDR3 reads TGTGCCAGCACCCCGACAGGGAGGGGCCGCGATGCTGGCGAAGCTTTCTTT. As protein: CASTPTGRGRDAGEAFF. This chain connects TRBV13 to TRBJ1-1; 7 bases map to TRBD1. The V gene's germline CDR1 is PRHDT and CDR2 FYEKMQ (reference sequence). V lost 7 bases, J lost 8 bases, and 22 bases stayed unmatched. The CDR3 has 17 residues.